This T cell receptor beta chain was identified in a study of cytomegalovirus exposure and HLA in healthy donors. Comments on this clone: Its antigen is still unknown.

Nominally healthy donors provided the samples, though records likely missed some immune exposures. Study-wide findings and caveats: It was reported that the classifier diagnosed cytomegalovirus status with high specificity and sensitivity in both the original and validation cohorts. Sequencing likely caused a cluster of highly shared sequence variants.

This CDR3 contains 15 residues. The V gene end was trimmed by 5 bases and the J gene end by 3 bases; junction bases not matched to a gene: 3. Germline-derived CDR1 and CDR2 are SGHVS and FNYEAQ. PCR primers comprised 60 Vbeta and 13 Jbeta primers. Assay used: immunoSEQ multiplex PCR; TCRdb lists only in-frame clones, some missing. The sample consists of about 100,000 clones, about 70% of them appearing once. This receptor was identified in a man aged 45-60 years in good health and CMV-seropositive. The chain links TRBV7-6 to TRBJ2-1; 11 nucleotides agree with TRBD1. Input material: PBMCs. The CDR3: CASSRGTGGYNEQFF. In nucleotides, the CDR3 is TGTGCCAGCAGCCGTGGGACAGGGGGCTACAATGAGCAGTTCTTC. The variable domain in full, with the rest retrieved from reference TRBV7-6 and TRBJ2-1, is GAGVSQSPRYKVTKRGQDVALRCDPISGHVSLYWYRQALGQGPEFLTYFNYEAQQDKSGLPNDRFSAERPEGSISTLTIQRTEQRDSAMYRCASSRGTGGYNEQFFGPGTRLTVL.